The rows below give T cell receptor beta chains drawn from one sample of a study of blood T cell repertoires in COVID-19. Method: immunoSEQ multiplex PCR; TCRdb's copy keeps in-frame clones and lacks some. The table includes 200,000 or so clones, roughly nine tenths detected once. Source material: peripheral blood. These receptors all come from a man in his sixties or seventies with active or convalescent COVID-19. CDR3s include the opening cysteine and the closing phenylalanine or tryptophan. D genes are given only for firm matches. A clone size is listed for some rows: how often the clone was seen (once, few, many), or a class if it is expanded.

clone_size | j_call | v_call | d_call | cdr3_aa | cdr3_nt
NA | TRBJ1-4 | TRBV28 | TRBD1 | CASSLDRDWEKLFF | TGTGCCAGCAGTCTGGACAGGGATTGGGAAAAACTGTTTTTT
NA | TRBJ2-5 | TRBV15 | NA | CATSRGDPGPQETQYF | TGTGCCACCAGCAGAGGCGATCCAGGGCCTCAAGAGACCCAGTACTTC
few | TRBJ1-2 | TRBV24-1 | TRBD1 | CATRTGSGYTF | TGTGCCACCAGGACAGGGAGTGGCTACACCTTC
NA | TRBJ1-1 | TRBV5-4 | NA | CASSLVGGGNTEAFF | TGTGCCAGCAGCTTGGTAGGCGGGGGAAACACTGAAGCTTTCTTT
NA | TRBJ2-7 | TRBV13 | TRBD1 | CASSTDRYLGEQYF | TGTGCCAGCAGCACGGACAGGTACCTGGGGGAGCAGTACTTC
NA | TRBJ2-7 | TRBV6-5 | TRBD1 | CASGSGQGVYEQYF | TGTGCCAGCGGTTCGGGACAGGGGGTCTACGAGCAGTACTTC
NA | TRBJ2-1 | TRBV5-4 | TRBD2 | CASSLSSGSSEQFF | TGTGCCAGCAGCTTGTCTAGCGGGTCCTCAGAGCAGTTCTTC
NA | TRBJ2-1 | TRBV5-6 | NA | CASSFTVRINNEQFF | TGTGCCAGCAGTTTTACGGTTCGCATCAACAATGAGCAGTTCTTC
NA | TRBJ2-3 | TRBV7-2 | NA | CASSFYSRTSTDTQYF | TGTGCCAGCAGCTTCTATAGTAGAACTAGCACAGATACGCAGTATTTT
NA | TRBJ2-5 | TRBV4-3 | NA | CASSQEERKGGEWETQYF | TGCGCCAGCAGCCAAGAGGAGAGGAAGGGGGGGGAGTGGGAGACCCAGTACTTC
NA | TRBJ2-7 | TRBV7-2 | TRBD2 | CASSFLPRDLAGVHEQYF | TGTGCCAGCAGCTTCCTTCCGAGGGATCTAGCGGGGGTGCACGAGCAGTACTTC
NA | TRBJ1-6 | TRBV19 | TRBD1 | CASTRTGGYSPLHF | TGTGCCAGTACTCGGACAGGGGGCTATTCACCCCTCCACTTT
NA | TRBJ2-1 | TRBV27 | TRBD1 | CASSLSINDRVAYNEQFF | TGTGCCAGCAGTTTATCGATCAATGACAGGGTAGCCTACAATGAGCAGTTCTTC
few | TRBJ2-1 | TRBV28 | NA | CASSFPVSNEQFF | TGTGCCAGCAGTTTCCCCGTGAGCAATGAGCAGTTCTTC
NA | TRBJ2-5 | TRBV28 | TRBD1 | CASSTRQGARETQYF | TGTGCCAGCAGTACTCGACAGGGGGCGCGAGAGACCCAGTACTTC
NA | TRBJ2-1 | TRBV5-6 | NA | CASTSPLVGAPDNEQFF | TGTGCCAGCACCTCACCGCTGGTGGGGGCGCCCGACAATGAGCAGTTCTTC
once | TRBJ1-1 | TRBV7-7 | TRBD1 | CASKDRGPGTEAFF | TGTGCTAGCAAGGACAGGGGGCCGGGGACTGAAGCTTTCTTT
NA | TRBJ1-5 | TRBV11-2 | NA | CASEPAGLDQPQHF | TGTGCCAGCGAACCTGCAGGGCTCGATCAGCCCCAGCATTTT
NA | TRBJ2-1 | TRBV3-1/TRBV3-2 | TRBD1 | CASSRVRTGGANEQFF | TGTGCCAGCAGCCGGGTGAGGACAGGGGGAGCCAATGAGCAGTTCTTC
once | TRBJ1-5 | TRBV15 | NA | CATSRAAGIVYGPQHF | TGTGCCACCAGCAGAGCCGCAGGTATCGTCTATGGGCCCCAGCATTTT
NA | TRBJ1-1 | TRBV13 | TRBD1 | CASSRAGQGSGTEAFF | TGTGCCAGCAGCCGTGCAGGACAGGGTAGTGGCACTGAAGCTTTCTTT
NA | TRBJ2-1 | TRBV4-1 | TRBD2 | CASSPNERESLFF | TGCGCCAGCAGCCCGAACGAGCGGGAGTCTCTGTTCTTC
NA | TRBJ1-6 | TRBV28 | NA | CASSSITGSSYNSPLHF | TGTGCCAGCAGCTCTATAACAGGGAGCTCCTATAATTCACCCCTCCACTTT
NA | TRBJ1-2 | TRBV7-8 | NA | CASSLGGLGYGYTF | TGTGCCAGCAGCTTAGGGGGCTTAGGCTATGGCTACACCTTC
NA | TRBJ2-2 | TRBV24-1 | NA | CATSDTGTQKPGELFF | TGTGCCACCAGTGATACCGGGACACAAAAGCCCGGGGAGCTGTTTTTT
NA | TRBJ1-3 | TRBV3-1/TRBV3-2 | NA | CASSQVPLSSSSGNTIYF | TGTGCCAGCAGCCAAGTTCCGTTGAGCTCGTCCTCTGGAAACACCATATATTTT
NA | TRBJ2-1 | TRBV14 | NA | CASSQDLRGEQFF | TGTGCCAGCAGCCAAGATCTAAGGGGTGAGCAGTTCTTC
NA | TRBJ1-1 | TRBV7-2 | NA | CASSVRWNTEAFF | TGTGCCAGCAGCGTCAGGTGGAACACTGAAGCTTTCTTT
NA | TRBJ2-3 | TRBV6-5 | TRBD2 | CASKSLAGGLDTQYF | TGTGCCAGCAAGTCACTAGCGGGGGGGTTGGATACGCAGTATTTT
NA | TRBJ1-3 | TRBV6-2/TRBV6-3 | NA | CASSHGRVSENTIYF | TGTGCCAGCAGCCACGGCAGGGTTAGTGAAAACACCATATATTTT
NA | TRBJ1-1 | TRBV2 | NA | CASSEALGQVGFF | TGTGCCAGCAGTGAAGCGCTTGGCCAGGTGGGCTTCTTT
NA | TRBJ2-1 | TRBV28 | TRBD1 | CASSKRGPGQGWEREQFF | TGTGCCAGCAGTAAAAGAGGCCCGGGACAGGGGTGGGAACGTGAGCAGTTCTTC
NA | TRBJ2-7 | TRBV5-1 | TRBD1 | CASSMGQGYYEQYF | TGCGCCAGCAGCATGGGACAGGGTTACTACGAGCAGTACTTC
NA | TRBJ2-3 | TRBV7-2 | NA | CASSLDGRGTDTQYF | TGTGCCAGCAGCTTAGATGGTCGGGGCACAGATACGCAGTATTTT
NA | TRBJ1-2 | TRBV28 | NA | CASSFTGKSFGYTF | TGTGCCAGCAGTTTCACAGGGAAGAGCTTTGGCTACACCTTC